This is a list of T cell receptor beta chains from one sample in a study of T cell clusters in autoimmune cytopenias. From the multiplex PCR reads, TCRdb lists one entry per CDR3 protein and no DNA. The sample table sets out some 6,600 distinct CDR3 sequences. Specimen: peripheral blood. The receptors derive from a human donor with an autoimmune cytopenia or autoimmune hepatitis (not recorded which). Both conserved end residues are part of each CDR3. Size values are once, few and many counts, or a class for expanded clones, and some rows have none.

>-|TRBV6-6|TRBJ2-7
CASTQGTSGLYSYEQYF
>-|TRBV6-2/TRBV6-3|TRBJ2-1
CASTPRQGNNEQFF
>-|TRBV19|TRBJ1-1
CASSIAAGFINTEAFF
>-|TRBV30|TRBJ2-1
CAWSARTSGSYEQFF
>-|TRBV12-3/TRBV12-4|TRBJ2-5
CASSIGSSQETQYF
>-|TRBV5-6|TRBJ2-1
CASSDPLGGLNNEQFF
>medium-sized|TRBV27|TRBJ2-3
CASSSEGWADTQYF
>-|TRBV12-3/TRBV12-4|TRBJ1-1
CASSLRGTGLFGTEAFF
>-|TRBV6-1|TRBJ2-1
CASSEEYNEQFF
>-|TRBV6-6|TRBJ2-2
CASSNNRGTGELFF
>-|TRBV5-4|TRBJ2-5
CASSYGLAGGFGETQYF
>-|TRBV5-4|TRBJ2-1
CASSKGLAMEGNEQFF
>-|TRBV12-3/TRBV12-4|TRBJ2-6
CASSSQAGGPKFETF
>-|TRBV5-6|TRBJ1-1
CASSSPLTGTNTEAFF
>-|TRBV27|TRBJ1-3
CASSLLGPATGPGNTIYF
>-|TRBV19|TRBJ1-3
CASSLAPSGNTIYF
>-|TRBV18|TRBJ1-1
CASSLSTGESTEAFF
>-|TRBV10-3|TRBJ1-4
CAIKGEGELFF
>-|TRBV7-2|TRBJ1-1
CASSLGEGLAFF
>-|TRBV30|TRBJ2-7
CAWNRGAYEQYF
>-|TRBV6-5|TRBJ2-7
CASRTNSYEQYF
>-|TRBV6-2/TRBV6-3|TRBJ2-3
CASRGQVQVDTQYF
>-|TRBV7-2|TRBJ1-1
CASSLAPGQGTEAFF
>-|TRBV5-6|TRBJ1-4
CASSFGTGSFIATNEKLFF
>-|TRBV30|TRBJ1-6
CAWSVPGSPLHF
>-|TRBV6-2/TRBV6-3|TRBJ2-5
CASSNYYTQYF
>-|TRBV30|TRBJ1-4
CAWSPNSQGVAFF
>-|TRBV18|TRBJ1-6
CASSPPGQLNSPLHF
>-|TRBV19|TRBJ1-2
CASSPWTGGGYGYTF
>medium-sized|TRBV6-6|TRBJ2-3
CASTPGKRGRTDTQYF
>-|TRBV5-6|TRBJ2-3
CASSSTGYPTDTQYF
>-|TRBV19|TRBJ2-7
CASSIDSSYEQYF
>-|TRBV6-1|TRBJ2-1
CASSEWGAGEQFF
>-|TRBV12-3/TRBV12-4|TRBJ1-1
CASSFAGFNTEAFF